This T cell receptor beta chain was captured in a study of graft-versus-host responses after intestinal transplantation. Study-level background: Uniformly, recipients were administered anti-thymocyte globulin induction with subsequent tacrolimus and steroids for around three years. Overall study findings and caveats: Early post-transplant HvG declines showed an association with peak circulating GvH clone levels. High graft-versus-host to host-versus-graft T cell clonal ratios marked allografts of patients with graft-donor macrochimerism. Detected in recipient marrow were GvH clones, some of which were first observed in ileum or blood.

This clone was counted a few times. Antigen: not known. The CDR3 consists of 15 residues. V trimming: 7 bases; J trimming: 5 bases; junction bases outside the gene matches: 6. The germline V gene has CDR1 MNHEY and CDR2 SVGAGI. Libraries were prepared by immunoSEQ multiplex PCR; TCRdb keeps only in-frame clonotypes and omits some of them. The sample carries about 97,000 clones, 90% recorded once. This clonotype originated in a human patient who received an intestinal transplant, so some T cells may come from the graft donor. V usage is TRBV6-5 and J usage is TRBJ2-3; TRBD2 matches at 13 bases. The starting material was PBMCs, obtained approximately 420 days after intestinal transplant. CDR3 bases: TGTGCCAGCACGAGGACTAGCGGGGGTGGAGATACGCAGTATTTT. Its protein product is CASTRTSGGGDTQYF.